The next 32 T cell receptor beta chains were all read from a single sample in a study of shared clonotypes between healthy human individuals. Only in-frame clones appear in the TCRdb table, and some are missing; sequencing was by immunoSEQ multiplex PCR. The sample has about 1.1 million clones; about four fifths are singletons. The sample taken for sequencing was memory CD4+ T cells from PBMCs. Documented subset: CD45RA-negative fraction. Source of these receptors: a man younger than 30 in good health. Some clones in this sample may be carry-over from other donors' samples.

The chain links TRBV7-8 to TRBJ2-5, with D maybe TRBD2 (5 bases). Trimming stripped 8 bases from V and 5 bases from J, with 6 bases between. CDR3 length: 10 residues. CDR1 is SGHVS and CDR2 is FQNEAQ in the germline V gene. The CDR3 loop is CASGGETQYF. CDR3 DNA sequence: TGTGCCAGCGGCGGGGAGACCCAGTACTTC. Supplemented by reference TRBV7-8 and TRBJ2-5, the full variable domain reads GAGVSQSPRYKVAKRGQDVALRCDPISGHVSLFWYQQALGQGPEFLTYFQNEAQLDKSGLPSDRFFAERPEGSVSTLKIQRTQQEDSAVYLCASGGETQYFGPGTRLLVL.

For the CDR3, the DNA is TGTGCCAGCCGACCCTTCCCCCACTACGAGCAGTACTTC. It yields the protein CASRPFPHYEQYF. The genes are TRBV6-1 and TRBJ2-7; D call uncertain. This CDR3 region has 13 residues. The germline V and J ends were trimmed by 8 bases and 3 bases, with 14 bases remaining between them. Germline CDR1 is MNHNS and CDR2 is SASEGT.

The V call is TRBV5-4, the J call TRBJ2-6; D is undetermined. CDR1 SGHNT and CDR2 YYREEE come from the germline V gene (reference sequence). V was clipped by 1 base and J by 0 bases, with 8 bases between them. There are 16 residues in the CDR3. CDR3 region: CASSLRQPSGANVLTF. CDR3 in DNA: TGTGCCAGCAGCTTGCGGCAGCCCTCTGGGGCCAACGTCCTGACTTTC. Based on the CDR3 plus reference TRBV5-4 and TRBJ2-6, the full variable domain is ETGVTQSPTHLIKTRGQQVTLRCSSQSGHNTVSWYQQALGQGPQFIFQYYREEENGRGNFPPRFSGLQFPNYSSELNVNALELDDSALYLCASSLRQPSGANVLTFGAGSRLTVL.

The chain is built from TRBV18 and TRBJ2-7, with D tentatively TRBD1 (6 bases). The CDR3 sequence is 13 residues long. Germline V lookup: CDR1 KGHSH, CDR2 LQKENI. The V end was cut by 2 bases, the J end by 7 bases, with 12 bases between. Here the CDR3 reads CASSPTGLREQYF. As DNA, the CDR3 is TGTGCCAGCTCACCAACAGGGCTGAGGGAGCAGTACTTC.

The chain's CDR3 is CASSSRTGESGYTF. CDR3 DNA sequence: TGTGCCAGCAGTTCCCGGACAGGGGAGAGTGGCTACACCTTC. The chain employs TRBV2 and TRBJ1-2; 9 nucleotides match TRBD1. V dropped 5 bases and J dropped 7; count of bases not matched to a gene: 8. The CDR3 covers 14 residues. CDR1 SNHLY and CDR2 FYNNEI come from the germline V gene. The entire variable domain, with the rest obtained from reference TRBV2 and TRBJ1-2, is as follows: EPEVTQTPSHQVTQMGQEVILRCVPISNHLYFYWYRQILGQKVEFLVSFYNNEISEKSEIFDDQFSVERPDGSNFTLKIRSTKLEDSAMYFCASSSRTGESGYTFGSGTRLTVV.

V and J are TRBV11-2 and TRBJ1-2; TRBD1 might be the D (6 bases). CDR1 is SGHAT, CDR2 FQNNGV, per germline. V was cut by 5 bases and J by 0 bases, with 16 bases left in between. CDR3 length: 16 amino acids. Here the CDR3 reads CASSQGSSTTNYGYTF. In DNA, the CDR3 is TGTGCCAGCAGCCAGGGGAGTTCTACTACTAACTATGGCTACACCTTC.

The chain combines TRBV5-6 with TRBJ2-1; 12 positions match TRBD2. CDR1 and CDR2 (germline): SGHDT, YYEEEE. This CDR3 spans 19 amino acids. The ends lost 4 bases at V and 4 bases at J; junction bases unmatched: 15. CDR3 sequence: CASSPGPTSGSLAYNEQFF. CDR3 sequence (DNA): TGTGCCAGCAGCCCCGGCCCGACTAGCGGGAGCCTAGCATACAATGAGCAGTTCTTC.

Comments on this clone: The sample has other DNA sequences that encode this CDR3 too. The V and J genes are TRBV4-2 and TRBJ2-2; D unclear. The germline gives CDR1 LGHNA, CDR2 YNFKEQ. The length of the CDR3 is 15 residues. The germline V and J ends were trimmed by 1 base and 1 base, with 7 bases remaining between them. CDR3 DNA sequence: TGTGCCAGCAGCCAAGGAAGGAAGAACACCGGGGAGCTGTTTTTT. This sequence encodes CASSQGRKNTGELFF.

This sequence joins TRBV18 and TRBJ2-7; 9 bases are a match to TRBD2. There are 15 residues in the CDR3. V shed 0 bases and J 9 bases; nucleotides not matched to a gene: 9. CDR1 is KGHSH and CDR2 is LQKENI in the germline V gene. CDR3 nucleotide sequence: TGTGCCAGCTCACCACCGTCTAGCGGGGCGCTTGGGCAGTACTTC. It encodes CASSPPSSGALGQYF.

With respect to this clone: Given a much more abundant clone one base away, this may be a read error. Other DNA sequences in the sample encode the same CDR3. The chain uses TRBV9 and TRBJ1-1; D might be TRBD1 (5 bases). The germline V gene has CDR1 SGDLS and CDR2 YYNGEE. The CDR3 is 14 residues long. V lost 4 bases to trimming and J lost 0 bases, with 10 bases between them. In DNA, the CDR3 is TGTGCCAGCAGCCCAGGGACGGTGAACACTGAAGCTTTCTTT. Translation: CASSPGTVNTEAFF.

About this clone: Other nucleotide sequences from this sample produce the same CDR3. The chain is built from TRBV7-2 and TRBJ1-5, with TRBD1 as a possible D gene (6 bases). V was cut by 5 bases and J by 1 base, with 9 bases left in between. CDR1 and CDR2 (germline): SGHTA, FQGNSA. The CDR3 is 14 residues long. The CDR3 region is CASSPQGSNQPQHF. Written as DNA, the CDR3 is TGTGCCAGCAGCCCCCAGGGGAGCAATCAGCCCCAGCATTTT.

CDR3 in amino acids: CASSPRMRGVTGELFF. The CDR3 coding sequence is TGTGCCAGCAGTCCCCGTATGAGAGGGGTCACCGGGGAGCTGTTTTTT. This chain joins TRBV27 and TRBJ2-2; possibly TRBD1 or TRBD2 for D (5 bases each). Trimming shortened V by 5 bases and J by 4 bases, and 17 bases separated the two germline ends. The CDR3 runs to 16 residues. CDR1 MNHEY and CDR2 SMNVEV come from the germline V gene (reference sequence).

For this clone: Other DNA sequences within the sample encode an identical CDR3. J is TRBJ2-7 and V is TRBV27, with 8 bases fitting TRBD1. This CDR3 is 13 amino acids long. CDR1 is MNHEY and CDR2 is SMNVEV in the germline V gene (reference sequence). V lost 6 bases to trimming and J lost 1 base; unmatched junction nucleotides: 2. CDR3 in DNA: TGTGCCAGCAGCGGACAGGGTTCCTACGAGCAGTACTTC. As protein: CASSGQGSYEQYF.

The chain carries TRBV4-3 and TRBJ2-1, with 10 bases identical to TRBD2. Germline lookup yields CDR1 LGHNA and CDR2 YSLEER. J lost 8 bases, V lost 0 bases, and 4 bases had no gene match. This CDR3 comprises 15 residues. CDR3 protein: CASSQEKSGRDEQFF. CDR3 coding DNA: TGCGCCAGCAGCCAAGAGAAAAGCGGGAGGGATGAGCAGTTCTTC.

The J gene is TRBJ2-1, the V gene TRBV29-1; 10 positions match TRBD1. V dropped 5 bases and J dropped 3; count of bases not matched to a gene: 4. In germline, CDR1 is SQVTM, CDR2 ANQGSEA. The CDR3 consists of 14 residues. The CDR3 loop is CSVPRDRGYNEQFF. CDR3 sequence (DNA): TGCAGCGTTCCCCGGGACAGGGGCTACAATGAGCAGTTCTTC.

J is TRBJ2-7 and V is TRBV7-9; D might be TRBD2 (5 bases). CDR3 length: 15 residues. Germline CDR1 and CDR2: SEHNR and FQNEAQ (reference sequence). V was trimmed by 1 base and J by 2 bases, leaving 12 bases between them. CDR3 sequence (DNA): TGTGCCAGCAGCTTAGTCGGTAGCGTACCCTACGAGCAGTACTTC. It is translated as CASSLVGSVPYEQYF.

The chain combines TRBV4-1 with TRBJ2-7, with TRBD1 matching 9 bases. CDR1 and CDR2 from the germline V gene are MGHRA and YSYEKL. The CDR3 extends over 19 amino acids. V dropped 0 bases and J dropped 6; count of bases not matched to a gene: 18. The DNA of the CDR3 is TGCGCCAGCAGCCAAGATTGGACTAGGGGCGGGACAGGGACATCCGAGCAGTACTTC. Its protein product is CASSQDWTRGGTGTSEQYF.

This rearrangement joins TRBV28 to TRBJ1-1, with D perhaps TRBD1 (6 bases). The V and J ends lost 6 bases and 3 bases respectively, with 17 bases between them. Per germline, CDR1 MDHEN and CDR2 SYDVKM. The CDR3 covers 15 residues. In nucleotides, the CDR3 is TGTGCCAGCAGACTCTTAGCCACAGGGTACACTGAAGCTTTCTTT. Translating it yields CASRLLATGYTEAFF.

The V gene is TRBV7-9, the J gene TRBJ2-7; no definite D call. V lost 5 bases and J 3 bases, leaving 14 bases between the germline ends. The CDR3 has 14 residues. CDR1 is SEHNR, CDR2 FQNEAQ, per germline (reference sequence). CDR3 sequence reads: CASSLTTSSYEQYF. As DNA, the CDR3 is TGTGCCAGCAGCCTGACCACCTCCAGCTACGAGCAGTACTTC.

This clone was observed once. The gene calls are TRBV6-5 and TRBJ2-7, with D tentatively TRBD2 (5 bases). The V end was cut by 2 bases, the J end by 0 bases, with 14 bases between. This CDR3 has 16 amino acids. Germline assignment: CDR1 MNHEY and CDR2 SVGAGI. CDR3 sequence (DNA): TGTGCCAGCAGTTACCAGATTGGGAGCTTCTCCTACGAGCAGTACTTC. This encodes CASSYQIGSFSYEQYF.

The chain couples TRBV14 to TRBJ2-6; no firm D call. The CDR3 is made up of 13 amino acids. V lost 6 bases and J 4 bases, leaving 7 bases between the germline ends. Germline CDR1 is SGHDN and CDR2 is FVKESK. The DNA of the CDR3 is TGTGCCAGCAGGTCTCCAGGGGCCAACGTCCTGACTTTC. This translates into CASRSPGANVLTF.

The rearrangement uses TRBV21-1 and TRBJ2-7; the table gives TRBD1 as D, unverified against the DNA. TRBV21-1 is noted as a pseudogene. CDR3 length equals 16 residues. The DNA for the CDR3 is TGTGCCAGCAGCACCAGGACAGATCCGGCTTCCTACGAGCAGTACTTC. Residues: CASSTRTDPASYEQYF.

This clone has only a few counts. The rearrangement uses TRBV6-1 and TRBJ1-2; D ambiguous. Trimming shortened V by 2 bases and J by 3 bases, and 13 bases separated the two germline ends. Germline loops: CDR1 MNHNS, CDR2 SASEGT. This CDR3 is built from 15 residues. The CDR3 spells CASSESGWGDYGYTF. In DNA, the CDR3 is TGTGCCAGCAGTGAAAGCGGCTGGGGAGACTATGGCTACACCTTC.

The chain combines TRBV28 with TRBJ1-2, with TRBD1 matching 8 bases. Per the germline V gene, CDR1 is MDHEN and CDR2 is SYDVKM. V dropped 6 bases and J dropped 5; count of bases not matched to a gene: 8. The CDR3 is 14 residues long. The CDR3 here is CASRNGQGRYGYTF. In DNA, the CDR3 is TGTGCCAGCAGAAATGGACAGGGTCGGTATGGCTACACCTTC.

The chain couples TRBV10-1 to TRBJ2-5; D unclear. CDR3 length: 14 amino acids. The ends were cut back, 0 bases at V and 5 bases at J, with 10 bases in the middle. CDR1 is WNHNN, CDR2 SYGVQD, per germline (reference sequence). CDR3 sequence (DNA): TGCGCCAGCAGTGAGTCAGCCAGAAGGGAGACCCAGTACTTC. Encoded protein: CASSESARRETQYF.

For the CDR3, the DNA is TGTGCCAGCAGCTTAGTCTCAGCAGGGGCCTCCTACGAGCAGTACTTC. Its protein product is CASSLVSAGASYEQYF. V and J are TRBV7-2 and TRBJ2-7; D is perhaps TRBD1 (6 bases). The CDR3 is 16 residues long. The germline V and J ends were trimmed by 1 base and 0 bases, with 13 bases remaining between them. Germline CDR1 reads SGHTA; CDR2 reads FQGNSA.

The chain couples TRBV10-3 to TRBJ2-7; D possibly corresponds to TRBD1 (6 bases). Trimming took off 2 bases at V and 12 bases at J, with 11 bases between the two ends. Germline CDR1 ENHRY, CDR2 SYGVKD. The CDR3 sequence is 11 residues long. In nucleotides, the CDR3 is TGTGCCATCAGTGAGGAGGGGGAAGGGTACTTC. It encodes CAISEEGEGYF.

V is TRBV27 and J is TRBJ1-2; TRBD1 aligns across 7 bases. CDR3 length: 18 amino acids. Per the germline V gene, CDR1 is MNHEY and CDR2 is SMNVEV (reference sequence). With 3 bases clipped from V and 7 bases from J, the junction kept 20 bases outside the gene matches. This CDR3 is CASSFRISTGGRGSGYTF. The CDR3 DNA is TGTGCCAGCAGTTTTCGTATATCCACCGGGGGCAGGGGGTCTGGCTACACCTTC.

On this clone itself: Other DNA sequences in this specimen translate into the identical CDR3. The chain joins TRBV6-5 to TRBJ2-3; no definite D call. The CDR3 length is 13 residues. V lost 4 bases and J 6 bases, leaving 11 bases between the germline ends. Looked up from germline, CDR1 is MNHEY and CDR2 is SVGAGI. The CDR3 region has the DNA TGTGCCAGCAGTTCCGGTCGAGCGGATACGCAGTATTTT. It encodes CASSSGRADTQYF.

CDR3: CASSGLAGFETQYF. CDR3 nucleotides: TGTGCCAGCAGTGGATTAGCGGGATTTGAGACCCAGTACTTC. V and J are TRBV6-1 and TRBJ2-5, with 8 bases fitting TRBD2. The CDR3 length is 14 residues. J lost 5 bases, V lost 4 bases, and 6 bases had no gene match. The germline V gene has CDR1 MNHNS and CDR2 SASEGT.

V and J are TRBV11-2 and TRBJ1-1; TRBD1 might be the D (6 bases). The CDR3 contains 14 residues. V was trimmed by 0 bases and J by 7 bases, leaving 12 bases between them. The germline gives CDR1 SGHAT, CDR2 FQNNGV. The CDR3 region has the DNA TGTGCCAGCAGCTTAGATCCGGGGGCCGATGAAGCTTTCTTT. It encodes CASSLDPGADEAFF. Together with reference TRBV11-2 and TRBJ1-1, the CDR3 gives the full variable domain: EAGVAQSPRYKIIEKRQSVAFWCNPISGHATLYWYQQILGQGPKLLIQFQNNGVVDDSQLPKDRFSAERLKGVDSTLKIQPAKLEDSAVYLCASSLDPGADEAFFGQGTRLTVV.

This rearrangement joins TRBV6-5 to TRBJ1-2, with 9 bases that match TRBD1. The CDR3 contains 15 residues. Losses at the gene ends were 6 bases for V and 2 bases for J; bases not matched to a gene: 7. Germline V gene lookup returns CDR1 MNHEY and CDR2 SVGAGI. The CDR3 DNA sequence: TGTGCCAGCAGATCCGGACAGGGGAGGAACTATGGCTACACCTTC. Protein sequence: CASRSGQGRNYGYTF.